The 27 T cell receptor beta chains below come from one sample, sequenced in a study of T cell repertoires in cytomegalovirus infection. Using its own MiXCR run on the reads, TCRdb lists one record per CDR3 protein. This table holds a few hundred thousand distinct CDR3 sequences, 9% to 9.5% found once. The specimen was PBMCs. The receptors were gathered from a human donor in good health (CMV status not recorded). Some clones in this sample may be carry-over from other donors' samples.

At least ten counts were recorded for this clonotype. V gene TRBV12-3 or TRBV12-4 combines with J gene TRBJ1-1; D gene ambiguous. V lost 4 bases to trimming and J lost 1 base, with 7 bases between them. The CDR3 consists of 13 residues. CDR3 in DNA: TGTGCCAGCAGTTCCACATCGAACACTGAAGCTTTCTTT. Protein: CASSSTSNTEAFF.

The genes are TRBV9 and TRBJ2-7; D may match TRBD1 or TRBD2 (5 bases each). Per germline, CDR1 SGDLS and CDR2 YYNGEE. V lost 4 bases and J lost 5, with 16 bases in between. This CDR3 comprises 14 residues. CDR3 protein: CASSIRDAGDEQYF. The DNA for the CDR3 is TGTGCCAGCAGCATCCGGGACGCCGGAGACGAGCAGTACTTC.

This clonotype was observed a few times. The chain links TRBV14 to TRBJ2-6, with 9 bases fitting TRBD1. This CDR3 has 18 amino acids. Germline values: CDR1 SGHDN, CDR2 FVKESK. V gave up 2 bases and J gave up 0 bases; unmatched junction bases: 5. CDR3 region: CASSQPGQGRSGANVLTF. In DNA, the CDR3 is TGTGCCAGCAGCCAACCGGGACAGGGTCGCTCTGGGGCCAACGTCCTGACTTTC.

The sample holds many counts of this clonotype. The rearrangement uses TRBV11-2 and TRBJ2-1; 12 bases are shared with TRBD1. Germline V gives CDR1 SGHAT, CDR2 FQNNGV. The CDR3 consists of 15 residues. Trimming removed 3 bases from V and 8 bases from J; junction bases left unmatched: 5. The CDR3 reads CASSFGTGGLDEQFF. The CDR3 coding sequence is TGTGCCAGCAGCTTCGGGACAGGGGGCTTGGATGAGCAGTTCTTC.

This clonotype was counted a few times. CDR3 sequence: CASSTIGGVPDTQYF. In DNA, the CDR3 is TGTGCCAGCAGTACGATCGGAGGGGTGCCAGATACGCAGTATTTT. The chain is built from TRBV28 and TRBJ2-3; tentatively, D is TRBD2 (6 bases). The V end lost 5 bases, the J end lost 4 bases, and 16 bases lay between the germline ends. Germline V gene data show CDR1 as MDHEN and CDR2 as SYDVKM. The CDR3 runs 15 residues.

This clonotype was seen repeatedly, ten times or more. The rearrangement joins TRBV7-6 to TRBJ2-5, with D perhaps matching TRBD2 (5 bases). The CDR3 loop spans 15 amino acids. CDR1 is SGHVS, CDR2 FNYEAQ, per germline. V was clipped by 1 base and J by 5 bases, with 14 bases between them. As DNA, the CDR3 is TGTGCCAGCAGCTTAGAAAAGACTATCGGGGAGACCCAGTACTTC. This sequence encodes CASSLEKTIGETQYF.

V gene TRBV10-3 combines with J gene TRBJ2-3; possible D gene TRBD1, 5 bases. Germline V gene sequence: CDR1 ENHRY, CDR2 SYGVKD. With 0 bases removed from V and 6 bases from J, the gap between germline ends came to 19 bases. This CDR3 is built from 17 residues. CDR3 amino acids: CAISESRGTGTSDTQYF. The CDR3 bases are TGTGCCATCAGTGAGTCGAGAGGAACAGGAACCTCCGATACGCAGTATTTT.

The chain employs TRBV27 and TRBJ1-5; D is uncertain. The V end lost 6 bases, the J end lost 3 bases, and 15 bases lay between the germline ends. CDR3 length: 15 residues. CDR1 MNHEY and CDR2 SMNVEV come from the germline V gene (reference sequence). Here the CDR3 DNA reads TGTGCCAGCAGCCTTGTCAGTCAGACCAATCAGCCCCAGCATTTT. Its translation is CASSLVSQTNQPQHF.

This clonotype was detected only a few times. The V call is TRBV6-2 or TRBV6-3, the J call TRBJ2-1; TRBD2 agrees at 11 bases. Germline V gene data show CDR1 as MNHEY and CDR2 as SVGEGT. This CDR3 region has 18 residues. J lost 4 bases, V lost 0 bases, and 8 bases had no gene match. This chain's CDR3 is CASSYSPPTSGIYNEQFF. As DNA, the CDR3 is TGTGCCAGCAGTTACTCCCCACCGACTAGCGGGATTTACAATGAGCAGTTCTTC.

The chain carries TRBV12-3 or TRBV12-4 and TRBJ1-2; tentative D call: TRBD1 (6 bases). CDR3 length equals 14 residues. Trimming left V 8 bases short and J 5 bases short, with 18 bases between. CDR3 sequence (DNA): TGTGCCAGCGATTCTCAGGGGCTGGGGTATGGCTACACCTTC. Translated, it gives CASDSQGLGYGYTF.

The table lists this clonotype with many counts. This chain joins TRBV28 and TRBJ2-6, with D tentatively TRBD1 or TRBD2 (6 bases each). The CDR3 spans 18 residues. The V end was cut by 2 bases, the J end by 2 bases, with 16 bases between. Germline CDR1 is MDHEN and CDR2 is SYDVKM. CDR3 in DNA: TGTGCCAGCAGTTTACCCGGTTTGGGGGGCGCTGGGGCCAACGTCCTGACTTTC. Translating gives CASSLPGLGGAGANVLTF.

The table lists this clonotype with many counts. The rearrangement uses TRBV12-3 or TRBV12-4 and TRBJ2-4; D ambiguous. The CDR3 has 15 amino acids. Trimming left V 2 bases short and J 3 bases short, with 11 bases between. In DNA, the CDR3 is TGTGCCAGCAGTTTAAACGGCGACGGCAAAAACATTCAGTACTTC. Its protein product is CASSLNGDGKNIQYF.

This clonotype was seen ten or more times. The V call is TRBV28, the J call TRBJ1-5; D unclear. The CDR3 loop spans 15 amino acids. The V end lost 6 bases, the J end lost 0 bases, and 12 bases lay between the germline ends. CDR1 is MDHEN and CDR2 is SYDVKM in the germline V gene. The CDR3 loop reads CASSFGRYSNQPQHF. As DNA, the CDR3 is TGTGCCAGCAGCTTTGGGAGGTATAGCAATCAGCCCCAGCATTTT.

This clonotype has ten or more counts. The J gene is TRBJ2-3, the V gene TRBV6-2 or TRBV6-3; 8 positions match TRBD2. The CDR3 length is 15 residues. CDR1 is MNHEY and CDR2 is SVGEGT in the germline V gene. Unmatched junction bases numbered 5, after V lost 6 bases and J lost 0 bases. The CDR3 loop is CASSSGSTSTDTQYF. DNA for the CDR3: TGTGCCAGCAGCAGCGGGAGTACTAGCACAGATACGCAGTATTTT.

This clonotype was counted between two and nine times. The rearrangement uses TRBV20-1 and TRBJ1-2; 8 bases line up with TRBD1. CDR1 is DFQATT, CDR2 SNEGSKA, per germline (reference sequence). J gave up 6 bases and V 2 bases, and 8 bases lay outside the gene matches. The CDR3 runs 14 residues. As DNA, the CDR3 is TGCAGTGCTAGACTTCTCCAGGGGGCGCATGGCTACACCTTC. Protein sequence: CSARLLQGAHGYTF.

This clonotype was counted at least ten times. This chain connects TRBV7-2 to TRBJ2-2; TRBD2 matches at 13 bases. V was pared by 5 bases and J by 6 bases, with 9 bases of the junction left unmatched. This CDR3 comprises 17 residues. Germline lookup yields CDR1 SGHTA and CDR2 FQGNSA. The CDR3 loop is CASSPRGLAGASGELFF. The CDR3 nucleotides read TGTGCCAGCAGCCCTCGAGGACTAGCGGGAGCCTCCGGGGAGCTGTTTTTT.

As to this clonotype: Compared with germline, one end of the junction differs, possibly owing to a read error. V usage is TRBV15 and J usage is TRBJ2-7; a possible D gene is TRBD2 (6 bases). Germline V gives CDR1 LNHNV, CDR2 YYDKDF (reference sequence). The length of the CDR3 is 18 residues. The DNA of the CDR3 is TGTGCCACCAGCAGAGATCTATTGAGGAGGGCACTCTCCGACGAGCAGTACTTC. Amino acid sequence: CATSRDLLRRALSDEQYF.

This clonotype was detected once. The chain uses TRBV6-5 and TRBJ1-1; 10 bases line up with TRBD1. Germline loops: CDR1 MNHEY, CDR2 SVGAGI. J gave up 6 bases and V 6 bases, and 4 bases lay outside the gene matches. This CDR3 region has 13 residues. The CDR3 loop is CASSGTGEAEAFF. The CDR3 region has the DNA TGTGCCAGCAGCGGGACAGGGGAGGCTGAAGCTTTCTTT.

The chain carries TRBV23-1 and TRBJ1-5, with a tentative D call TRBD1 (5 bases). TRBV23-1 is an open reading frame whose function is uncertain. The CDR3 runs to 17 residues. V was cut by 3 bases and J by 1 base, with 16 bases left in between. The DNA for the CDR3 is TGCGCCAGCAGTCAGCGGCCAGGGTTTACGAGCAATCAGCCCCAGCATTTT. Its translation is CASSQRPGFTSNQPQHF.

This clonotype was seen at least ten times. This sequence joins TRBV6-2 or TRBV6-3 and TRBJ2-7; 8 positions match TRBD2. This CDR3 contains 16 residues. Germline trimming cut 4 bases from V and 2 bases from J; bases unmatched to any gene: 10. From germline, CDR1 is MNHEY and CDR2 SVGEGT. CDR3 nucleotide sequence: TGTGCCAGCAGTTCTTTGCGTGGAGCGGGAGCCTACGAGCAGTACTTC. This encodes CASSSLRGAGAYEQYF.

The chain couples TRBV9 to TRBJ1-5, with D possibly matching TRBD1 (6 bases). V lost 2 bases and J 3 bases, leaving 9 bases between the germline ends. The CDR3 length is 14 residues. Germline lookup yields CDR1 SGDLS and CDR2 YYNGEE. This CDR3 is CASSVRDNNQPQHF. CDR3 bases: TGTGCCAGCAGCGTCCGGGACAACAATCAGCCCCAGCATTTT.

This clonotype was observed at least ten times. The chain is built from TRBV12-3 or TRBV12-4 and TRBJ2-1; 11 bases match TRBD1. J was trimmed by 2 bases and V by 5 bases; bases with no gene match: 5. The CDR3 totals 16 residues. The CDR3 sequence is CASSPMGQGAYNEQFF. Here the CDR3 DNA reads TGTGCCAGCAGTCCAATGGGACAGGGGGCCTACAATGAGCAGTTCTTC.

The table lists this clonotype with many counts. This sequence joins TRBV7-2 and TRBJ2-7; D is unresolved. CDR1 and CDR2 (germline): SGHTA, FQGNSA. This CDR3 is 16 amino acids long. Trimming removed 0 bases from V and 2 bases from J, with 14 bases in between. This CDR3 reads CASSLAPNLPTYEQYF. The CDR3, as DNA: TGTGCCAGCAGCTTAGCCCCTAACTTACCCACCTACGAGCAGTACTTC.

This clonotype occurred a few times. The rearrangement joins TRBV4-3 to TRBJ2-3; the D is unclear. CDR1 and CDR2 (germline): LGHNA, YSLEER. V was clipped by 4 bases and J by 0 bases, with 17 bases between them. The CDR3 runs 17 residues. CDR3 sequence: CASSRWVVGISTDTQYF. DNA for the CDR3: TGCGCCAGCAGCCGCTGGGTGGTGGGAATCAGCACAGATACGCAGTATTTT.

Here the CDR3 DNA reads TGTGCCATCAGTGACTTCCGGGCTAATTTCTGGGACACTGAAGCTTTCTTT. This sequence encodes CAISDFRANFWDTEAFF. The genes are TRBV10-3 and TRBJ1-1; D gene uncertain. Germline V CDR1 and CDR2: ENHRY, SYGVKD. The CDR3 spans 17 residues. Between the trimmed V and J ends, which lost 3 bases and 3 bases, there was a span of 20 bases.

The V call is TRBV7-6, the J call TRBJ2-1, with D possibly matching TRBD2 (5 bases). This CDR3 comprises 15 residues. V lost 5 bases and J 8 bases, leaving 19 bases between the germline ends. The germline gives CDR1 SGHVS, CDR2 FNYEAQ. CDR3 region: CASSPHGRERDEQFF. In DNA, the CDR3 is TGTGCCAGCAGCCCCCATGGACGGGAAAGGGATGAGCAGTTCTTC.

Only a few counts were recorded for this clonotype. The rearrangement joins TRBV4-1 to TRBJ2-5, with 10 positions matching TRBD1. Losses at the gene ends were 3 bases for V and 5 bases for J; bases not matched to a gene: 6. The CDR3 loop spans 15 amino acids. Looked up from germline, CDR1 is MGHRA and CDR2 is YSYEKL. The CDR3, as DNA: TGCGCCAGCAGCCACTCTGACAGGGGGCTTGAGACCCAGTACTTC. As protein: CASSHSDRGLETQYF.